The 18 T cell receptor beta chains below were found in one sample sequenced in a study of monozygotic twins with inflammatory bowel disease. No DNA is given; TCRdb re-called the 5' RACE reads and lists each CDR3 protein once. This sample's clone table lists about 380,000 distinct CDR3 sequences. Sequencing used blood. The receptor source for this set is a human donor with ulcerative colitis or Crohn's disease, or a healthy co-twin of an affected twin (not recorded which).

V is TRBV7-2 and J is TRBJ1-1; as DNA is missing, the TRBD1 call by TCRdb cannot be tested. The germline gives CDR1 SGHTA, CDR2 FQGNSA. The CDR3 is made up of 15 amino acids. CDR3 residues: CASSTAPGANTEAFF.

The chain couples TRBV5-5 to TRBJ2-3; the TRBD2 assignment by TCRdb is unverifiable without DNA. CDR3 size: 16 residues. Germline CDR1 reads SGHKS; CDR2 reads YYEKEE (reference sequence). CDR3: CASSLAPTSPTDTQYF.

V gene TRBV12-3 or TRBV12-4 combines with J gene TRBJ1-1. This CDR3 is built from 13 residues. The CDR3 loop reads CASTNARNTEAFF.

J is TRBJ2-1 and V is TRBV12-3 or TRBV12-4; the D call from TCRdb, TRBD1, cannot be confirmed without DNA. CDR3 size: 19 residues. The CDR3 loop reads CASSLALELTGPTYNEQFF.

V is TRBV18 and J is TRBJ1-5. The CDR3 totals 15 residues. CDR1 is KGHSH and CDR2 is LQKENI in the germline V gene. This CDR3 reads CASSMGPEDYQPQHF.

This chain joins TRBV7-2 and TRBJ2-5; absent DNA, TCRdb's TRBD1 call cannot be checked. Germline V gives CDR1 SGHTA, CDR2 FQGNSA. This CDR3 contains 14 residues. The CDR3 is CASQNRGYRETQYF.

The rearrangement joins TRBV12-3 or TRBV12-4 to TRBJ2-3; the D call from TCRdb, TRBD2, cannot be confirmed without DNA. The CDR3 is 17 amino acids. This CDR3 reads CASSLPRVRATTDTQYF.

This chain links TRBV4-1 with TRBJ1-2. Per the germline V gene, CDR1 is MGHRA and CDR2 is YSYEKL. CDR3 size: 15 residues. The CDR3 here is CASSQVTATSRGYTF.

The chain uses TRBV7-2 and TRBJ2-3; TCRdb selects TRBD1, and the lack of DNA leaves this call unchecked. The CDR3 is 15 amino acids. Germline lookup yields CDR1 SGHTA and CDR2 FQGNSA. CDR3 sequence: CASSPQGSSTDTQYF.

This chain uses TRBV4-3 with TRBJ1-2; TCRdb picks TRBD1, but there is no DNA to check that call. The CDR3 has 16 residues. Per germline, CDR1 LGHNA and CDR2 YSLEER. CDR3 in amino acids: CASSQSGTGYGFGYTF.

The chain couples TRBV5-1 to TRBJ1-1. The CDR3 extends over 16 amino acids. Germline lookup yields CDR1 SGHRS and CDR2 YFSETQ. The CDR3 here is CASSLAGNLLGTEAFF.

The chain carries TRBV6-2 or TRBV6-3 and TRBJ2-4; lacking DNA, the TRBD2 call made by TCRdb goes unchecked. The CDR3 runs to 21 residues. The germline V gene has CDR1 MNHEY and CDR2 SVGEGT. The CDR3 protein is CASSYSRLAGGSPLAKNMQYF.

The chain has TRBV12-3 or TRBV12-4 and TRBJ1-1. CDR3 size: 14 residues. The CDR3: CASSPALRGTEAFF.

V is TRBV6-4 and J is TRBJ2-1; as DNA is missing, the TRBD1 call by TCRdb cannot be tested. This CDR3 is 16 amino acids long. In germline, CDR1 is MRHNA, CDR2 SNTAGT. The CDR3 spells CASSDSAEGPYNEQFF.

The chain has TRBV10-3 and TRBJ2-7; TCRdb's D call, TRBD1, is unchecked because there is no DNA. Per the germline V gene, CDR1 is ENHRY and CDR2 is SYGVKD. The CDR3 is made up of 14 amino acids. CDR3 sequence reads: CAITPGTGLHEQYF.

This chain links TRBV20-1 with TRBJ2-7; TCRdb proposes TRBD2, but this gene call is untestable without DNA. The germline CDR1 and CDR2 sequences are DFQATT and SNEGSKA (reference sequence). The CDR3 consists of 14 residues. This CDR3 reads CSASGDSGFAEQYF.

This chain connects TRBV5-1 to TRBJ1-4; the TCRdb D gene call, TRBD1, has no DNA to confirm it. CDR1 is SGHRS, CDR2 YFSETQ, per germline. The CDR3 contains 16 residues. The CDR3 region is CASSPGQGLADEKLFF.

The CDR3 region is CASSVGGFPDTQYF. V gene TRBV9 combines with J gene TRBJ2-3; TCRdb selects TRBD1, and the lack of DNA leaves this call unchecked. The CDR3 has 14 residues. Germline V gives CDR1 SGDLS, CDR2 YYNGEE. The full variable domain, in which reference TRBV9 and TRBJ2-3 provide the parts outside the CDR3, is DSGVTQTPKHLITATGQRVTLRCSPRSGDLSVYWYQQSLDQGLQFLIQYYNGEERAKGNILERFSAQQFPDLHSELNLSSLELGDSALYFCASSVGGFPDTQYFGPGTRLTVL.